This record covers a single TCR beta chain. Its antigen is still unknown. This record comes from a study of cytomegalovirus exposure and HLA in healthy donors. PCR used 60 Vbeta primers and 13 Jbeta primers. Data came from immunoSEQ multiplex PCR; TCRdb stores just in-frame clones and leaves some out. The data hold about 86,000 clones, with 70% to 85% observed a single time. There are 16 residues in the CDR3. Trimming took 4 bases from V and 8 from J, leaving 20 bases between them. Germline V gives CDR1 MDHEN, CDR2 SYDVKM. Findings of the study overall: Despite most TCR sequences being rare, some public TCRs occurred in many donors. It was reportedly the case that the classifier diagnosed cytomegalovirus status with high specificity and sensitivity. The authors listed 150 to 200 TCR beta chains as cytomegalovirus-associated. An analysis that came later showed most CMV-associated TCR beta chains appearing HLA-restricted.

The material sequenced was PBMCs. This clonotype was sampled from a man between 60 and 75 years old in good health and CMV-seronegative. This chain connects TRBV28 to TRBJ1-4; maybe TRBD1 (5 bases). Here the CDR3 reads CASSSEGRGWREKLFF. CDR3 bases: TGTGCCAGCAGTTCAGAAGGGCGGGGGTGGCGGGAAAAACTGTTTTTT.